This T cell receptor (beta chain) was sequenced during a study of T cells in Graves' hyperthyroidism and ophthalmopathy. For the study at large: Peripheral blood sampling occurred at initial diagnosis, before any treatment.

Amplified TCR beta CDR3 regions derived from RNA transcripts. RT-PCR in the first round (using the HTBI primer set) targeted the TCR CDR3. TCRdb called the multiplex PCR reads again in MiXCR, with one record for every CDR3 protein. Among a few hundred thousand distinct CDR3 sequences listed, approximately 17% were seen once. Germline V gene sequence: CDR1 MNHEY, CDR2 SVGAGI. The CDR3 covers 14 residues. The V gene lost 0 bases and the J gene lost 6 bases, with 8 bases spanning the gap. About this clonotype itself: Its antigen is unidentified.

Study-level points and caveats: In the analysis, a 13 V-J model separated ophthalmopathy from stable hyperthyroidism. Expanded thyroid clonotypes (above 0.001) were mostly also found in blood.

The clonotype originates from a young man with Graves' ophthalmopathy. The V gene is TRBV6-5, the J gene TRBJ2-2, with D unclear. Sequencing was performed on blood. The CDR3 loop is CASSYSSEAGELFF. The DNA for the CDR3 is TGTGCCAGCAGTTACTCCTCGGAAGCCGGGGAGCTGTTTTTT.